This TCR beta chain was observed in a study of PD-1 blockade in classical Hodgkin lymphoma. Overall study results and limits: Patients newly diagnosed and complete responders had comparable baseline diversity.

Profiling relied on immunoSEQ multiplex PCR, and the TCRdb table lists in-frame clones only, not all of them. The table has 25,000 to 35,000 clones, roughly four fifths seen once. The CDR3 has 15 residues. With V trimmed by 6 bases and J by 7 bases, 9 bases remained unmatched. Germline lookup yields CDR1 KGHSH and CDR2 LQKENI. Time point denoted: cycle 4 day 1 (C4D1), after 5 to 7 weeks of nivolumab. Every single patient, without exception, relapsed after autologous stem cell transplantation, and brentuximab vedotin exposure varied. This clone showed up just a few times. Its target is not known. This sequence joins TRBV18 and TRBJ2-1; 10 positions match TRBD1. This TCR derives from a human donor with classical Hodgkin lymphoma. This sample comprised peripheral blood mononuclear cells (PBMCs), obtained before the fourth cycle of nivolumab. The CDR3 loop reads CASSRDRGRRNEQFF. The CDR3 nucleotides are TGTGCCAGCTCCCGCGACAGGGGGCGTAGAAATGAGCAGTTCTTC.